This is a list of T cell receptor beta chains from one sample in a study of blood T cell repertoires in COVID-19. Clones were read by immunoSEQ multiplex PCR, and TCRdb kept only the in-frame ones, dropping some. Among a few hundred thousand clones listed, roughly 80% were seen once. Material for sequencing was peripheral blood. Receptor source: a woman aged 80 or over with acute or convalescent COVID-19. Both conserved end residues are trimmed from each CDR3. Some rows mark clone size as missing; the rest say once, few, many or name a class of expanded clone.

v_gene,j_gene,abundance,CDR3aa
TRBV27,TRBJ1-4,NA,ASRKTGQTSEKLF
TRBV9,TRBJ1-2,few,ASSVRGFGSYGYT
TRBV15,TRBJ2-5,few,ATSDRDRGGETQY
TRBV6-1,TRBJ1-2,NA,ASSERDRASWSGYT
TRBV30,TRBJ1-3,NA,AWSLGYSGNTIY
TRBV10-1,TRBJ2-2,NA,ASSLIRGTGGTGELF
TRBV24-1,TRBJ1-2,NA,ATRGTGFHGYT
TRBV19,TRBJ2-7,NA,ASSLRTSGRALH
TRBV19,TRBJ2-3,NA,ASSFGTGGDTQY
TRBV9,TRBJ1-2,NA,ASSVDDRGRSGYT
TRBV5-5,TRBJ1-2,NA,ASSLADGQAYGYT
TRBV7-2,TRBJ1-5,NA,ASSLEAGILNQPQH
TRBV11-2,TRBJ2-7,NA,ASTRTVTLLAGNYEQY
TRBV28,TRBJ1-3,NA,ASSSGQQFGNTIY
TRBV6-5,TRBJ2-7,once,ASKLARDRSYEQY
TRBV2,TRBJ2-1,NA,ASSGPTSGGDEQF
TRBV5-5,TRBJ2-7,NA,ASSSRPGGEQY
TRBV6-1,TRBJ1-6,NA,ASSEAAEGAYNSPLH
TRBV25-1,TRBJ1-2,NA,ASSDRRTYGYT
TRBV7-9,TRBJ2-1,NA,ASSLLNRVGNEQF
TRBV6-5,TRBJ2-2,NA,ASSRALATTGELF
TRBV10-3,TRBJ2-4,NA,AISQLKNIQY
TRBV6-4,TRBJ2-3,few,ASSLDRATRDTQY
TRBV2,TRBJ2-7,once,ASLSGTLARNEQY
TRBV27,TRBJ2-1,NA,ASSLSQTSGNNEQF
TRBV1,TRBJ1-2,NA,TSSQGASPGNGYT
TRBV29-1,TRBJ2-7,NA,SVGWGGSYEQY
TRBV29-1,TRBJ1-1,few,SVNRVGTEAF
TRBV6-2/TRBV6-3,TRBJ2-3,NA,ASSYSAGLPPDTQY
TRBV11-2,TRBJ2-7,once,ASSLFGSGSYEQY
TRBV28,TRBJ1-4,few,ASSSGLLSGNEKLF
TRBV4-3,TRBJ2-1,NA,ASSQGAGKGNEQF
TRBV11-1,TRBJ2-7,NA,ASSLAGDEQY
TRBV30,TRBJ1-1,NA,ACSVGEGTEAF
TRBV30,TRBJ2-6,NA,AWRGYPGQGRSGANVLT
TRBV30,TRBJ1-4,NA,AWSVDGRYNEKLF
TRBV28,TRBJ2-1,NA,ASSPGLAGDNEQF